The 13 T cell receptor beta chains reported below all come from one sample, sequenced in a study of regulatory dendritic cells for organ transplantation. Produced via immunoSEQ multiplex PCR; TCRdb's table is partial and in-frame only. The table has 3,500 to 4,500 clones, 50% to 70% seen once. Their antigens are not known. Allogeneic regulatory or mature dendritic cells were co-cultured for 5 days with CFSE-labeled sorted T cells at 1:10. Source material: memory CD8+ T cells from blood cultured with dendritic cells. The subset here: CD45RO+ memory T cells. Receptors were obtained from a human donor in good health.

This clone was seen only a few times. CDR3: CASSVDGNGNQPQHF. In nucleotides, the CDR3 is TGTGCCAGCAGCGTAGACGGGAACGGCAATCAGCCCCAGCATTTT. V gene TRBV9 combines with J gene TRBJ1-5; D uncertain. The germline CDR1 and CDR2 sequences are SGDLS and YYNGEE. The CDR3 totals 15 residues. The V end was cut by 0 bases, the J end by 2 bases, with 9 bases between.

The V and J genes are TRBV11-2 and TRBJ2-1; 7 bases are a match to TRBD2. The CDR3 spans 15 residues. Germline V gene sequence: CDR1 SGHAT, CDR2 FQNNGV. V shed 6 bases and J 6 bases; nucleotides not matched to a gene: 11. CDR3 in DNA: TGTGCCAGCAGAGAGAGGGGAGGGACTACCAATGAGCAGTTCTTC. This sequence encodes CASRERGGTTNEQFF.

V usage is TRBV2 and J usage is TRBJ1-6, with D possibly being TRBD1 (5 bases). Germline lookup yields CDR1 SNHLY and CDR2 FYNNEI. V lost 0 bases and J 9 bases, leaving 12 bases between the germline ends. This CDR3 region has 15 residues. DNA for the CDR3: TGTGCCAGCAGTGAAGCGCAGGGAAGGGGTTCACCCCTCCACTTT. Its protein product is CASSEAQGRGSPLHF.

The V and J genes are TRBV9 and TRBJ1-3; 8 bases agree with TRBD1. V gave up 2 bases and J gave up 3 bases; unmatched junction bases: 4. Germline V gives CDR1 SGDLS, CDR2 YYNGEE. This CDR3 contains 15 residues. This chain's CDR3 is CASSVGQGRGNTIYF. CDR3 DNA: TGTGCCAGCAGCGTCGGACAGGGTCGTGGAAACACCATATATTTT.

The chain employs TRBV7-9 and TRBJ2-5; TRBD2 matches 9 bases. This CDR3 spans 15 amino acids. After removal of 2 bases from V and 2 bases from J, the junction contained 3 bases not matched to a gene. Germline CDR1 and CDR2: SEHNR and FQNEAQ (reference sequence). The CDR3 loop is CASSLPTSGQETQYF. CDR3 bases: TGTGCCAGCAGCTTACCGACTAGCGGACAAGAGACCCAGTACTTC.

The chain is built from TRBV5-6 and TRBJ2-1; D is undetermined. Trimming cost V 1 base and J 4 bases, with 12 bases left between them. The CDR3 has 15 residues. Germline V gene sequence: CDR1 SGHDT, CDR2 YYEEEE. This CDR3 is CASSLTATRYNEQFF. CDR3 nucleotides: TGTGCCAGCAGCTTGACTGCTACTCGGTACAATGAGCAGTTCTTC.

This chain joins TRBV6-1 and TRBJ1-2; maybe TRBD1 (6 bases). This CDR3 is built from 13 residues. In germline, CDR1 is MNHNS, CDR2 SASEGT. Trimming removed 6 bases at V and 2 bases at J, with 10 bases between. The CDR3 DNA follows: TGTGCCAGCAGGAGGGGGAGAAACTATGGCTACACCTTC. As protein: CASRRGRNYGYTF.

V usage is TRBV7-9 and J usage is TRBJ2-2, with 9 nucleotides matching TRBD1. The junction had 10 bases not matched to a gene; V was cut back by 5 bases and J by 6 bases. This CDR3 comprises 16 residues. CDR1 and CDR2 from the germline V gene are SEHNR and FQNEAQ (reference sequence). The CDR3 is CASSPPGTGRAGELFF. The CDR3, as DNA: TGTGCCAGCAGCCCACCAGGGACAGGGAGGGCCGGGGAGCTGTTTTTT.

The genes are TRBV19 and TRBJ2-7; D perhaps matches TRBD2 (5 bases). Trimming removed 4 bases at V and 4 bases at J, with 5 bases between. Germline assignment: CDR1 LNHDA and CDR2 SQIVND (reference sequence). The CDR3 spans 11 residues. This CDR3 is CASSRGYEQYF. The CDR3 nucleotides read TGTGCCAGTAGTAGAGGGTACGAGCAGTACTTC.

J is TRBJ1-6 and V is TRBV7-2; D gene unclear. Germline V gene lookup returns CDR1 SGHTA and CDR2 FQGNSA. This CDR3 spans 16 amino acids. V was shortened by 2 bases and J by 0 bases, with 8 bases between the two germline ends. The CDR3 sequence: CASSLRHSSYNSPLHF. DNA of the CDR3: TGTGCCAGCAGCTTAAGGCACAGCTCCTATAATTCACCCCTCCACTTT.

This chain links TRBV7-2 with TRBJ1-1, with 7 bases aligning to TRBD1. Trimming at V came to 5 bases and at J to 0 bases, leaving 6 bases not matched to a gene. The CDR3 length is 15 residues. Germline V lookup: CDR1 SGHTA, CDR2 FQGNSA. The CDR3 nucleotides read TGTGCCAGCAGCGGGTGGGACAGCTTGAACACTGAAGCTTTCTTT. Residues: CASSGWDSLNTEAFF. Filled out from reference TRBV7-2 and TRBJ1-1, the complete variable domain reads GAGVSQSPSNKVTEKGKDVELRCDPISGHTALYWYRQSLGQGLEFLIYFQGNSAPDKSGLPSDRFSAERTGGSVSTLTIQRTQQEDSAVYLCASSGWDSLNTEAFFGQGTRLTVV.

The chain uses TRBV29-1 and TRBJ2-1; 7 bases match TRBD2. Germline trimming cut 3 bases from V and 15 bases from J; bases unmatched to any gene: 20. Germline V gene sequence: CDR1 SQVTM, CDR2 ANQGSEA. The CDR3 sequence is 15 residues long. The CDR3 loop is CSVEGGPRLAPGRFF. CDR3 DNA: TGCAGCGTTGAGGGGGGACCCAGACTAGCCCCAGGGAGGTTCTTC.

This clone has a single count. V gene TRBV9 combines with J gene TRBJ2-7, with 8 positions matching TRBD2. V dropped 4 bases and J dropped 2; count of bases not matched to a gene: 5. The V gene's germline CDR1 is SGDLS and CDR2 YYNGEE. The CDR3 has 14 residues. CDR3 nucleotides: TGTGCCAGCAGCCCCCGGGGGGGGACCTACGAGCAGTACTTC. Translated: CASSPRGGTYEQYF.